What follows are 4 T cell receptor beta chains derived from one specimen sequenced in a study of blood T cell repertoires in COVID-19. Only in-frame clones appear in the TCRdb table, and some are missing; sequencing was by immunoSEQ multiplex PCR. The table shows under 350,000 clones, with over 80% occurring only once. Sequenced material: peripheral blood. Source of these receptors: a man aged 55 to 70 who had recovered from COVID-19.

The V gene is TRBV4-2, the J gene TRBJ2-2; 8 bases line up with TRBD2. Germline assignment: CDR1 LGHNA and CDR2 YNFKEQ. The CDR3 runs to 18 residues. V lost 0 bases to trimming and J lost 2 bases; unmatched junction nucleotides: 8. CDR3 residues: CASSQDQAGGDNTGELFF. The DNA of the CDR3 is TGTGCCAGCAGCCAAGATCAGGCGGGGGGCGACAACACCGGGGAGCTGTTTTTT.

The V and J genes are TRBV19 and TRBJ2-5; a possible D gene is TRBD2 (6 bases). This CDR3 contains 15 residues. Trimming pared 3 bases from V and 3 bases from J, leaving 14 bases between. CDR1 is LNHDA and CDR2 is SQIVND in the germline V gene (reference sequence). The CDR3 region has the DNA TGTGCCAGTAGTATTGGGGCGGGGAAAAAAGAGACCCAGTACTTC. Amino acids: CASSIGAGKKETQYF.

The J gene is TRBJ2-3, the V gene TRBV7-3; D call uncertain. The CDR3 length is 15 residues. Germline values: CDR1 SGHTA, CDR2 FQGTGA. V lost 5 bases, J lost 0 bases, and 12 bases lay in between. The CDR3 sequence is CASSTSGSSTDTQYF. DNA of the CDR3: TGTGCCAGCAGCACCAGTGGCTCTAGCACAGATACGCAGTATTTT. The whole variable domain, remainder taken from reference TRBV7-3 and TRBJ2-3, is GAGVSQTPSNKVTEKGKYVELRCDPISGHTALYWYRQSLGQGPEFLIYFQGTGAADDSGLPNDRFFAVRPEGSVSTLKIQRTERGDSAVYLCASSTSGSSTDTQYFGPGTRLTVL.

This clone was picked up one time. This chain links TRBV10-2 with TRBJ1-1; D is perhaps TRBD1 (6 bases). The V gene lost 4 bases and the J gene lost 1 base, with 10 bases spanning the gap. Germline V lookup: CDR1 WSHSY, CDR2 SAAADI. The CDR3 runs to 14 residues. In nucleotides, the CDR3 is TGCGCCAGCAGTGTCCTGACAGGGAACACTGAAGCTTTCTTT. Protein sequence: CASSVLTGNTEAFF.